This note documents a single T cell receptor (beta chain) sequence. The sample originates from a study of cytomegalovirus exposure and HLA in healthy donors. CDR1 SGDLS and CDR2 YYNGEE come from the germline V gene. J gave up 6 bases and V 0 bases, and 5 bases lay outside the gene matches. This CDR3 comprises 14 residues. The assay was immunoSEQ multiplex PCR, and TCRdb's table has in-frame clones only and misses some. The table lists more than 85,000 clones, roughly 90% of them singletons. The chain has TRBV9 and TRBJ2-7, with TRBD2 matching 8 bases. Specimen: PBMCs. The TCR sequence derives from a woman aged 25 to 45 in good health and CMV-seropositive. The CDR3 region has the DNA TGTGCCAGCAGCGTAGACCTAGCGGGCTCCGAGCAGTACTTC. Translated, it gives CASSVDLAGSEQYF.